The text below deals with one T cell receptor (beta chain). Its target is unknown. V was clipped by 1 base and J by 3 bases; unmatched bases: 10. Germline-derived CDR1 and CDR2 are LNHDA and SQIVND (reference sequence). The length of the CDR3 is 20 residues. These data originate in a study of T cell repertoires in cytomegalovirus infection. In the study overall: Evidence of both CMV infection and a matching HLA type came from public TCR beta signatures.

TCRdb re-derived calls from the reads in MiXCR, one entry per CDR3 protein. This table has about 530,000 distinct CDR3 sequences, approximately 26% appearing once. Study results and caveats: HLA-C-restricted TCR beta clonotypes specific for CMV led the ex vivo response. Summed frequency of public TCR beta families distinguished CMV carriers with the relevant HLA.

Sequenced sample: PBMCs. The clonotype comes from a human donor in good health (CMV status not recorded). Some clones in this sample may be carry-over from other donors' samples. The rearrangement joins TRBV19 to TRBJ2-4; 15 positions match TRBD2. Written as DNA, the CDR3 is TGTGCCAGTAGTATAGTAGGGACTAGCGGGAGGTTGGGGGACAAAAACATTCAGTACTTC. This translates into CASSIVGTSGRLGDKNIQYF.